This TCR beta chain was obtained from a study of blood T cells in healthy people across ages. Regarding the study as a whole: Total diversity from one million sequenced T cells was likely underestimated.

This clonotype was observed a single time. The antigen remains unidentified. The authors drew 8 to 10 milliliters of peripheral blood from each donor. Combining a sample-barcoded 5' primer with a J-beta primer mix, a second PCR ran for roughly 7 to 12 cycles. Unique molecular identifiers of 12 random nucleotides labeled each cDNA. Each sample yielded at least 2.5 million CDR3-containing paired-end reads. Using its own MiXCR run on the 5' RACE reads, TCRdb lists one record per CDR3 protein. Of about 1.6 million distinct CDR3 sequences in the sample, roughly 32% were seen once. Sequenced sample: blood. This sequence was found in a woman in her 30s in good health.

The CDR3 DNA reads TGTGCCAGCAGGTGGACTAGCGTTAGTGAGCAGTTCTTC. Its protein product is CASRWTSVSEQFF. The chain is built from TRBV12-3 or TRBV12-4 and TRBJ2-1; 9 bases map to TRBD2. Trimming removed 6 bases from V and 9 bases from J; junction bases left unmatched: 6. The CDR3 loop spans 13 amino acids.